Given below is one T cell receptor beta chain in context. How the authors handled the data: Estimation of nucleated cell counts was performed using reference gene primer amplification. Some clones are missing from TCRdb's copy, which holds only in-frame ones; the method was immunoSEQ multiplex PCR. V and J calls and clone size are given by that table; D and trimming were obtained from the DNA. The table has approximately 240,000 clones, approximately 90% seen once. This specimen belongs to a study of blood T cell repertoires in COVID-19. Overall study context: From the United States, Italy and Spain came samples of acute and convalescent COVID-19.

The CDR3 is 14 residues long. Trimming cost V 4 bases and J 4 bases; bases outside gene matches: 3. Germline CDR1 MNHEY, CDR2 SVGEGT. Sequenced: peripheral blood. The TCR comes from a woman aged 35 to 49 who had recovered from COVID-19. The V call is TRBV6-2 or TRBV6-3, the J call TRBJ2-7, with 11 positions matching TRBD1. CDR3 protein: CASSWTGGKYEQYF. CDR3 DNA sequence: TGTGCCAGCAGTTGGACAGGGGGCAAGTACGAGCAGTACTTC.